The source of this T cell receptor beta chain is a study of technical replicates of blood from a handful of donors. This clone is a singleton in its sample. TCRdb keeps only in-frame clones here, not all; method: immunoSEQ multiplex PCR. The sample includes under 85,000 clones, approximately 93% seen only once; the top ten take around 0.4%. The CDR3 is 11 residues long. The germline V gene encodes CDR1 SNHLY and CDR2 FYNNEI. The germline V and J ends were trimmed by 11 bases and 2 bases, with 9 bases remaining between them. This TCR was recovered from a human donor in good health. The sequenced sample was T cells isolated from PBMCs. This chain links TRBV2 with TRBJ1-1; possible D gene TRBD1, 6 bases. CDR3 coding DNA: TGTGCCCTACAGGGCAACACTGAAGCTTTCTTT. Translating gives CALQGNTEAFF. Looking up the rest from reference TRBV2 and TRBJ1-1 gives the full variable domain: EPEVTQTPSHQVTQMGQEVILRCVPISNHLYFYWYRQILGQKVEFLVSFYNNEISEKSEIFDDQFSVERPDGSNFTLKIRSTKLEDSAMYFCALQGNTEAFFGQGTRLTVV.